This T cell receptor beta chain was recorded in a study of response to subunit inactivated influenza vaccine. Worth noting for this clonotype: Its specificity is not known.

With V trimmed by 6 bases and J by 3 bases, 6 bases remained unmatched. The CDR3 spans 14 residues. Germline V gene data show CDR1 as MDHEN and CDR2 as SYDVKM. Broader study findings: Authors proposed each seasonal influenza vaccination draws in few new T cells.

TCRdb itself ran the RT-PCR reads through MiXCR, one entry per CDR3 protein. The repertoire holds about 530,000 distinct CDR3 sequences, with 12% as singletons. The sequences come from PBMCs from blood, collected on the day of vaccination. The rearrangement links TRBV28 to TRBJ2-7; TRBD2 matches 9 bases. This TCR was sampled from a man aged 45-65 years who received an inactivated influenza vaccine. The CDR3 region is CASRDSGSRYEQYF. For the CDR3, the DNA is TGTGCCAGCAGGGATAGCGGGAGCCGCTACGAGCAGTACTTC.